This T cell receptor beta chain came from a study of Graves' ophthalmopathy and Graves' hyperthyroidism. At the level of the study: Ahead of any treatment, peripheral blood was obtained at the initial diagnosis. Study observations and caveats: The majority of expanded thyroid clonotypes above 0.001 frequency also occurred in blood.

There are many counts of this clonotype. Antigen specificity is unknown. Amplification of TCR beta CDR3 regions used RNA transcripts. In the first round, RT-PCR was carried out with HTBI primers, and a multiplex PCR formed the second round. Each CDR3 protein gets one entry after TCRdb re-called the multiplex PCR reads with MiXCR. The table has hundreds of thousands of distinct CDR3 sequences, roughly two fifths seen once. CDR1 and CDR2 from the germline V gene are ENHRY and SYGVKD. There are 15 residues in the CDR3. The V and J ends lost 7 bases and 6 bases, in that order; junction bases with no gene match: 7.

This chain joins TRBV10-3 and TRBJ1-5; 12 bases match TRBD1. The origin of this receptor is an adult man with Graves' ophthalmopathy. Material: peripheral blood. The CDR3, as DNA: TGTGCCATCAAGTCGGGGGACAGGGGGCTTCAGCCCCAGCATTTT. This codes for CAIKSGDRGLQPQHF.